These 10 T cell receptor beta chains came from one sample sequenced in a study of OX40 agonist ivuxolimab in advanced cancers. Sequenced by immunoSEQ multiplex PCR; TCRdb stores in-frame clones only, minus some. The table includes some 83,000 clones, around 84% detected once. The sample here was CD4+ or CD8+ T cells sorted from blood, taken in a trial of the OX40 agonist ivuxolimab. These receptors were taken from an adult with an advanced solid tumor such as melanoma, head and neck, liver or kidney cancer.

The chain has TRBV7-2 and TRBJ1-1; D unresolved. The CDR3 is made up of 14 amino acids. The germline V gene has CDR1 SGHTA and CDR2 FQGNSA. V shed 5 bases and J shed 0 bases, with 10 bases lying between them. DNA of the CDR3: TGTGCCAGCAGCCCTCACCAGATGAACACTGAAGCTTTCTTT. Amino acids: CASSPHQMNTEAFF.

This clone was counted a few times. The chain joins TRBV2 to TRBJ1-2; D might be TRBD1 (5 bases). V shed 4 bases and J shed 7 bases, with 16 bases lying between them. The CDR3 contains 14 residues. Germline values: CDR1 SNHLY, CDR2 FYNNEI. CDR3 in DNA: TGTGCCAGCAGTGGCCAGGGCGGTTCCAGTGGCTACACCTTC. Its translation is CASSGQGGSSGYTF. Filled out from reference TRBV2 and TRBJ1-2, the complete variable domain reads EPEVTQTPSHQVTQMGQEVILRCVPISNHLYFYWYRQILGQKVEFLVSFYNNEISEKSEIFDDQFSVERPDGSNFTLKIRSTKLEDSAMYFCASSGQGGSSGYTFGSGTRLTVV.

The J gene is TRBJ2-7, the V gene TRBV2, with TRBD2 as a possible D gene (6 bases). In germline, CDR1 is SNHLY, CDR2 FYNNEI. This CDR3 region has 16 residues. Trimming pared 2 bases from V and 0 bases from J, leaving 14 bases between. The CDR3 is CASSEWGDGSSYEQYF. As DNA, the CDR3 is TGTGCCAGCAGTGAATGGGGGGACGGTAGCTCCTACGAGCAGTACTTC.

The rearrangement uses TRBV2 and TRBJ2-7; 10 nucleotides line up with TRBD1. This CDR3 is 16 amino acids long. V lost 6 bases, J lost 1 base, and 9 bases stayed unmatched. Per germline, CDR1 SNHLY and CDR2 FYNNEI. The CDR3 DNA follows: TGTGCCAGCAGCCGAAGGGGACAGGGGACTTCCTACGAGCAGTACTTC. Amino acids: CASSRRGQGTSYEQYF.

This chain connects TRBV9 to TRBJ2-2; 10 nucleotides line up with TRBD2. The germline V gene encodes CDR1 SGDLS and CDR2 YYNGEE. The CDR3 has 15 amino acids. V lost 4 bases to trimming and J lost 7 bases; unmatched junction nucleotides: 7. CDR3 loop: CASSPQRGGIGELFF. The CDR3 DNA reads TGTGCCAGCAGCCCCCAGCGGGGGGGCATCGGGGAGCTGTTTTTT.

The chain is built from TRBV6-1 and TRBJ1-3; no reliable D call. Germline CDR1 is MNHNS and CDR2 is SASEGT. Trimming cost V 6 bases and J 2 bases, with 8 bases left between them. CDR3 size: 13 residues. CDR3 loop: CASRSGAGNTIYF. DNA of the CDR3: TGTGCCAGCAGGTCCGGAGCTGGAAACACCATATATTTT.

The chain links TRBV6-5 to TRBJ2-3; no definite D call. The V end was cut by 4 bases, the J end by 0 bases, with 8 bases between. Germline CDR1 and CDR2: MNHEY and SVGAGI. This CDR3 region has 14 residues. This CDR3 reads CASSWSESTDTQYF. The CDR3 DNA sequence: TGTGCCAGCAGTTGGTCTGAAAGCACAGATACGCAGTATTTT.

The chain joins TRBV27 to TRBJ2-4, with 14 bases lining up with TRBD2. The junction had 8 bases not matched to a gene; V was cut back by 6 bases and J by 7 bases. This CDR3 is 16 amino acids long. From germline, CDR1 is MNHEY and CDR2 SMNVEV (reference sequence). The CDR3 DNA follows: TGTGCCAGCAGCGGACTAGCGGGGGGTAGTCAGAACATTCAGTACTTC. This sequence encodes CASSGLAGGSQNIQYF.

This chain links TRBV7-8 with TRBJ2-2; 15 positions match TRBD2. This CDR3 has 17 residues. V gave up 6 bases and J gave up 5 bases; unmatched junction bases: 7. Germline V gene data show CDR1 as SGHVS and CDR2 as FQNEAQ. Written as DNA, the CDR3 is TGTGCCAGCAGTCGACGGGGGACTAGCGGGAGGACCGGGGAGCTGTTTTTT. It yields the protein CASSRRGTSGRTGELFF.

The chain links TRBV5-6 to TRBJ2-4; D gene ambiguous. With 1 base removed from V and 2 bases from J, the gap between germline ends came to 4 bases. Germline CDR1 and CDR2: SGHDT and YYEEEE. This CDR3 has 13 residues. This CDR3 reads CASSLFTKNIQYF. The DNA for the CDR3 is TGTGCCAGCAGCTTGTTTACCAAAAACATTCAGTACTTC.